These 21 T cell receptor beta chains came from one sample sequenced in a study of T cells in Graves' hyperthyroidism and ophthalmopathy. The source material, RNA transcripts, was used to amplify TCR beta CDR3 regions. With the HTBI primer set, the TCR CDR3 went through a first round of RT-PCR. TCRdb processed the multiplex PCR reads anew with MiXCR; each CDR3 protein has one entry. The sample records about 410,000 distinct CDR3 sequences, under 15% being singletons. Sequenced: blood. These receptors all stem from a man between 18 and 29 years old with Graves' ophthalmopathy.

This clonotype was seen ten or more times. The chain joins TRBV4-1 to TRBJ2-5; D is unresolved. CDR1 and CDR2 (germline): MGHRA, YSYEKL. Trimming took 2 bases from V and 1 from J, leaving 8 bases between them. The CDR3 consists of 14 residues. The CDR3 DNA reads TGCGCCAGCAGCCAAATCGCCGGCCAAGAGACCCAGTACTTC. This codes for CASSQIAGQETQYF.

This clonotype was found many times. The V gene is TRBV27, the J gene TRBJ2-1, with 7 nucleotides matching TRBD2. The CDR3 extends over 16 amino acids. After removal of 5 bases from V and 0 bases from J, the junction contained 7 bases not matched to a gene. From germline, CDR1 is MNHEY and CDR2 SMNVEV (reference sequence). The CDR3 sequence is CASSRGGMSSYNEQFF. The CDR3 nucleotides read TGTGCCAGCAGTAGGGGAGGGATGAGCTCCTACAATGAGCAGTTCTTC.

This clonotype was detected ten times or more. This sequence joins TRBV27 and TRBJ2-5; the D gene is possibly TRBD1 (5 bases). CDR1 is MNHEY, CDR2 SMNVEV, per germline (reference sequence). Trimming removed 5 bases at V and 1 base at J, with 11 bases between. CDR3 length: 14 amino acids. The CDR3 bases are TGTGCCAGCAGTCACCAGGGTAGCCAAGAGACCCAGTACTTC. This sequence encodes CASSHQGSQETQYF.

J is TRBJ1-3 and V is TRBV5-1; no clear D gene. The length of the CDR3 is 13 residues. V shed 4 bases and J shed 4 bases, with 9 bases lying between them. CDR1 and CDR2 (germline): SGHRS, YFSETQ. CDR3 in amino acids: CASSKGSGNTIYF. Written as DNA, the CDR3 is TGCGCCAGCAGCAAGGGATCGGGAAACACCATATATTTT.

This clonotype has a count of ten or more. The gene calls are TRBV11-3 and TRBJ2-5; no definite D call. Deletions cut 1 base from V and 3 bases from J, with 18 bases between. The CDR3 has 17 amino acids. CDR1 and CDR2 (germline): SGHNT, YENEEA. The CDR3 is CASSLGLRVVGKETQYF. The CDR3 DNA reads TGTGCCAGCAGCTTAGGGCTGCGTGTCGTAGGGAAAGAGACCCAGTACTTC.

There are many counts of this clonotype. The chain has TRBV2 and TRBJ2-3; D uncertain. The V end was cut by 7 bases, the J end by 3 bases, with 20 bases between. The CDR3 is 16 amino acids. The germline CDR1 and CDR2 sequences are SNHLY and FYNNEI. Here the CDR3 DNA reads TGTGCCAGCACCCGTCGCGTGGCATGGGGAACAGATACGCAGTATTTT. Translating it yields CASTRRVAWGTDTQYF. The full variable domain, its missing parts supplied by reference TRBV2 and TRBJ2-3, is EPEVTQTPSHQVTQMGQEVILRCVPISNHLYFYWYRQILGQKVEFLVSFYNNEISEKSEIFDDQFSVERPDGSNFTLKIRSTKLEDSAMYFCASTRRVAWGTDTQYFGPGTRLTVL.

The V gene is TRBV12-3 or TRBV12-4, the J gene TRBJ1-1; tentative D call: TRBD1 (5 bases). The CDR3 sequence is 15 residues long. The V end was cut by 5 bases, the J end by 1 base, with 14 bases between. The CDR3 DNA follows: TGTGCCAGCAGTCTTTCCCGGGACGGGAACACTGAAGCTTTCTTT. Encoded protein: CASSLSRDGNTEAFF.

At least ten counts were recorded for this clonotype. This chain connects TRBV20-1 to TRBJ2-3, with 8 bases identical to TRBD1. Per the germline V gene, CDR1 is DFQATT and CDR2 is SNEGSKA (reference sequence). V gave up 6 bases and J gave up 2 bases; unmatched junction bases: 10. This CDR3 has 15 residues. Here the CDR3 DNA reads TGCAGTGCCACAGCCAGGACAGGGCTCACAGATACGCAGTATTTT. This codes for CSATARTGLTDTQYF.

The rearrangement links TRBV10-1 to TRBJ2-3, with 7 positions matching TRBD2. The trim removed 0 bases at V and 2 bases at J, leaving 5 bases unmatched. The CDR3 contains 16 residues. Germline CDR1 and CDR2: WNHNN and SYGVQD (reference sequence). The chain's CDR3 is CASSESSSGNTDTQYF. CDR3 nucleotides: TGCGCCAGCAGTGAGTCCTCTAGCGGAAACACAGATACGCAGTATTTT.

This clonotype was detected a few times. The chain employs TRBV27 and TRBJ2-1, with unresolved D. The germline V gene has CDR1 MNHEY and CDR2 SMNVEV (reference sequence). CDR3 size: 14 residues. Trimming took 7 bases from V and 1 from J, leaving 11 bases between them. The CDR3: CASTDSRSYNEQFF. CDR3 nucleotides: TGTGCCAGCACCGACTCGCGGTCCTACAATGAGCAGTTCTTC.

The table lists this clonotype with many counts. The V and J genes are TRBV7-9 and TRBJ2-7; 9 nucleotides agree with TRBD1. Germline V gives CDR1 SEHNR, CDR2 FQNEAQ (reference sequence). The CDR3 totals 16 residues. With 0 bases clipped from V and 4 bases from J, the junction kept 7 bases outside the gene matches. The CDR3 sequence is CASSLAGTGGSYEQYF. The CDR3 DNA reads TGTGCCAGCAGCTTAGCAGGAACAGGGGGCTCGTACGAGCAGTACTTC.

This clonotype was picked up one time. A much larger clone lies a single base off, so this may be a read error. This rearrangement joins TRBV12-3 or TRBV12-4 to TRBJ2-1; D possibly uses TRBD1 or TRBD2 (5 bases each). Trimming took 3 bases from V and 4 from J, leaving 13 bases between them. This CDR3 contains 15 residues. In nucleotides, the CDR3 is TGTGCCAGCAGTTTCCGGGGCTTTGGGTACAATGAGCAGTTCTTC. This codes for CASSFRGFGYNEQFF.

This clonotype was counted ten times or more. The V call is TRBV29-1, the J call TRBJ2-2; TRBD1 matches at 7 bases. Germline CDR1 and CDR2: SQVTM and ANQGSEA. The CDR3 contains 11 residues. J gave up 7 bases and V 5 bases, and 1 base lay outside the gene matches. The CDR3 DNA is TGCAGCGTTAACAGGGGCGGGGAGCTGTTTTTT. This sequence encodes CSVNRGGELFF.

The rearrangement links TRBV10-1 to TRBJ1-6; D perhaps matches TRBD1 (5 bases). CDR1 and CDR2 from the germline V gene are WNHNN and SYGVQD (reference sequence). Trimming pared 3 bases from V and 9 bases from J, leaving 9 bases between. The CDR3 sequence is 13 residues long. CDR3 protein: CASSERGTSPLHF. CDR3 in DNA: TGCGCCAGCAGTGAAAGGGGAACTTCACCCCTCCACTTT.

This clonotype was counted a few times. The V call is TRBV2, the J call TRBJ1-5; D is uncertain. Trimming pared 1 base from V and 3 bases from J, leaving 7 bases between. The CDR3 length is 14 residues. Germline V CDR1 and CDR2: SNHLY, FYNNEI. CDR3 bases: TGTGCCAGCAGTGAAGTTCAGTCCAATCAGCCCCAGCATTTT. Amino acids: CASSEVQSNQPQHF. Filled out from reference TRBV2 and TRBJ1-5, the complete variable domain reads EPEVTQTPSHQVTQMGQEVILRCVPISNHLYFYWYRQILGQKVEFLVSFYNNEISEKSEIFDDQFSVERPDGSNFTLKIRSTKLEDSAMYFCASSEVQSNQPQHFGDGTRLSIL.

This CDR3 is CASTQGQVTEAFF. DNA of the CDR3: TGTGCCAGTACCCAAGGACAGGTCACTGAAGCTTTCTTT. This rearrangement joins TRBV19 to TRBJ1-1; 7 bases are a match to TRBD1. V shed 7 bases, J shed 4 bases, and the junction held 6 bases outside the gene matches. CDR1 LNHDA and CDR2 SQIVND come from the germline V gene (reference sequence). The CDR3 covers 13 residues. The full variable domain, its missing parts supplied by reference TRBV19 and TRBJ1-1, is DGGITQSPKYLFRKEGQNVTLSCEQNLNHDAMYWYRQDPGQGLRLIYYSQIVNDFQKGDIAEGYSVSREKKESFPLTVTSAQKNPTAFYLCASTQGQVTEAFFGQGTRLTVV.

This clonotype was seen repeatedly, ten times or more. The J gene is TRBJ2-7, the V gene TRBV6-1; possible D gene TRBD1, 6 bases. The CDR3 has 13 amino acids. Trimming cost V 8 bases and J 0 bases, with 11 bases left between them. The germline V gene encodes CDR1 MNHNS and CDR2 SASEGT. The CDR3 spells CASPRDTSYEQYF. As DNA, the CDR3 is TGTGCCAGCCCCCGGGACACCTCCTACGAGCAGTACTTC.

This clonotype was seen repeatedly, ten times or more. The CDR3 nucleotides are TGTGCCAGCAGTACAAAGCGGAACAAAAACATTCAGTACTTC. Translating gives CASSTKRNKNIQYF. The chain combines TRBV2 with TRBJ2-4, with D tentatively TRBD2 (5 bases). The CDR3 covers 14 residues. From germline, CDR1 is SNHLY and CDR2 FYNNEI. The germline V and J ends were trimmed by 5 bases and 3 bases, with 11 bases remaining between them.

This clonotype was detected many times. The CDR3, as DNA: TGTGCCTGGAAGACGAACACTGAAGCTTTCTTT. Translation gives CAWKTNTEAFF. The chain uses TRBV30 and TRBJ1-1; D is unclear. V lost 4 bases and J lost 1, with 4 bases in between. Germline V lookup: CDR1 GTSNPN, CDR2 SVGIG (reference sequence). The CDR3 length is 11 residues. The full variable domain, rest sourced from reference TRBV30 and TRBJ1-1, is SQTIHQWPATLVQPVGSPLSLECTVEGTSNPNLYWYRQAAGRGLQLLFYSVGIGQISSEVPQNLSASRPQDRQFILSSKKLLLSDSGFYLCAWKTNTEAFFGQGTRLTVV.

This clonotype was recorded many times. The chain carries TRBV11-2 and TRBJ2-1, with a weak D call TRBD2 (7 bases). This CDR3 has 15 residues. V was cut by 6 bases and J by 2 bases, with 14 bases left in between. The germline gives CDR1 SGHAT, CDR2 FQNNGV. In nucleotides, the CDR3 is TGTGCCAGCAGTCCAGGGGAGGGGGCCTACAATGAGCAGTTCTTC. Protein: CASSPGEGAYNEQFF. Full variable domain (remainder filled in from reference TRBV11-2 and TRBJ2-1): EAGVAQSPRYKIIEKRQSVAFWCNPISGHATLYWYQQILGQGPKLLIQFQNNGVVDDSQLPKDRFSAERLKGVDSTLKIQPAKLEDSAVYLCASSPGEGAYNEQFFGPGTRLTVL.

At least ten counts were recorded for this clonotype. The V gene is TRBV10-2, the J gene TRBJ2-7; D not resolved. This CDR3 comprises 14 residues. Trimming left V 8 bases short and J 6 bases short, with 20 bases between. CDR1 is WSHSY, CDR2 SAAADI, per germline. CDR3 amino acids: CASLLRDAAAEQYF. The DNA of the CDR3 is TGCGCCAGCTTGCTTAGAGACGCCGCGGCCGAGCAGTACTTC.